There are a few counts of the clone carrying this TCR beta chain. Its antigen is not known. The data originate from a study of vaccination effects on CD4 cells after COVID-19. General study points: Late in the post-vaccination period, infection-induced and vaccine-induced clones underwent marked clonal contraction.

Data came from immunoSEQ multiplex PCR; TCRdb stores just in-frame clones and leaves some out. The top ten clones hold roughly 10% of a sample with tens of thousands of clones, about 62% of them seen once. Germline V gene lookup returns CDR1 SGHRS and CDR2 YFSETQ. The CDR3 is made up of 15 amino acids. J lost 6 bases, V lost 1 base, and 6 bases had no gene match. It was after nine to ten days of culture that CD4+ T cells were isolated. In the cultures, half the medium was exchanged for IL-2 medium on days 3 and 7. This clonotype was sampled from a human donor who received a COVID-19 vaccine. V and J are TRBV5-1 and TRBJ2-1, with TRBD1 matching over 8 bases. The sample here was CD4+ T cells from PBMCs cultured without peptide, taken before COVID-19 vaccination. The CDR3 sequence: CASSLRLDRGNEQFF. The DNA of the CDR3 is TGCGCCAGCAGCTTGAGACTAGACAGGGGCAATGAGCAGTTCTTC.